The text below deals with one TCR beta chain. This sample was included in a study of blood T cell repertoires in COVID-19. Study-level background: The study drew acute and convalescent COVID-19 samples from the United States, Italy and Spain.

Source study methods: Estimation of nucleated cell counts was performed using reference gene primer amplification. Sequencing was performed with immunoSEQ multiplex PCR; in TCRdb, only in-frame clones are kept and a portion is missing. V and J calls and clone size come straight from that table; D and trimming were deduced from the DNA. Of a few hundred thousand clones detected, around 84% appear once; the ten largest clones hold around 3.3%. Germline V gene lookup returns CDR1 MGHRA and CDR2 YSYEKL. V was shortened by 0 bases and J by 8 bases, with 13 bases between the two germline ends. The CDR3 consists of 15 residues.

The material sequenced was peripheral blood. The chain couples TRBV4-1 to TRBJ1-4; no firm D call. This sequence was found in a woman aged 18-29 years with acute or convalescent COVID-19. CDR3 bases: TGCGCCAGCAGCCAAGAGGGGAGGGAAGGCGAAAAACTGTTTTTT. Translating it yields CASSQEGREGEKLFF.